This T cell receptor beta chain appears in the sequencing data of a study of T cell repertoires in cytomegalovirus infection. Across the whole study: Through public TCR beta signatures, both CMV infection and matching HLA type were indicated.

TCRdb processed the reads anew with MiXCR; each CDR3 protein has one entry. In the table there are around 770,000 distinct CDR3 sequences, almost 30% of which are singletons. This CDR3 is 13 amino acids long. With V trimmed by 5 bases and J by 5 bases, 5 bases remained unmatched. Germline CDR1 reads SNHLY; CDR2 reads FYNNEI. In this sample, this clonotype turned up a few times. Its antigen is still unknown. Study-wide results and caveats: Clonotype analysis showed dominance of the ex vivo response by HLA-C-restricted CMV-specific TCR beta clonotypes.

This specimen was cultured CD8+ T cells from PBMCs, taken from culture after CMV antigen stimulation. The clonotype originates from a human donor in good health (CMV status not recorded). Some clones in this sample may be carry-over from other donors' samples. J is TRBJ2-5 and V is TRBV2; TRBD1 agrees at 7 bases. Here the CDR3 reads CASSPDRVETQYF. The CDR3 DNA reads TGTGCCAGCAGTCCCGACAGGGTTGAGACCCAGTACTTC.